This T cell receptor beta chain was retrieved from a study of blood T cell repertoires in COVID-19. Study-wide context: The cDNA or gDNA used as material had been derived from T cells, B-cell-depleted T cells, or PBMCs.

V lost 10 bases and J lost 0, with 8 bases in between. The CDR3 length is 12 residues. Germline values: CDR1 MNHEY, CDR2 SVGAGI. Authors' methods: Scientists estimated how many nucleated cells there were by amplifying reference gene primers. The assay was immunoSEQ multiplex PCR, and TCRdb's table has in-frame clones only and misses some. The D gene and trimming were derived from the DNA, and the V and J assignments and clone size from that table. The sample lists around 170,000 clones, roughly 88% occurring once. This receptor was taken from a woman aged 55-70 years with acute or convalescent COVID-19. The rearrangement links TRBV6-5 to TRBJ2-3; D ambiguous. What was sequenced was peripheral blood. The CDR3 sequence: CATSSSTDTQYF. CDR3 sequence (DNA): TGTGCCACCTCGTCTAGCACAGATACGCAGTATTTT.